This TCR beta chain is drawn from a study of OX40 agonist ivuxolimab in advanced cancers. On the study more broadly: An agonistic human IgG2 monoclonal antibody against OX40 (CD134) was given. Ivuxolimab was delivered to patients intravenously every 2 weeks at doses spanning 0.01 to 10 mg/kg. People in dose escalation had one of these cancers: hepatocellular carcinoma, melanoma, renal cell or head and neck cancer. Two patients with cutaneous melanoma and one with hepatocellular carcinoma, three in total, showed partial responses.

Only in-frame clones appear in the TCRdb table, and some are missing; sequencing was by immunoSEQ multiplex PCR. The repertoire holds roughly 67,000 clones, with approximately 86% as singletons. This clone was counted once. Germline values: CDR1 SGDLS, CDR2 YYNGEE. CDR3 length: 16 residues. Deletions cut 4 bases from V and 0 bases from J, with 13 bases between. This material consisted of CD4+ or CD8+ T cells sorted from blood, taken in a trial of the OX40 agonist ivuxolimab. The chain joins TRBV9 to TRBJ1-4; no reliable D call. The receptor comes from an adult with an advanced solid tumor such as melanoma, head and neck, liver or kidney cancer. In DNA form, the CDR3 reads TGTGCCAGCAGCTCCGAGGCGACTACAACTAATGAAAAACTGTTTTTT. It translates to CASSSEATTTNEKLFF.